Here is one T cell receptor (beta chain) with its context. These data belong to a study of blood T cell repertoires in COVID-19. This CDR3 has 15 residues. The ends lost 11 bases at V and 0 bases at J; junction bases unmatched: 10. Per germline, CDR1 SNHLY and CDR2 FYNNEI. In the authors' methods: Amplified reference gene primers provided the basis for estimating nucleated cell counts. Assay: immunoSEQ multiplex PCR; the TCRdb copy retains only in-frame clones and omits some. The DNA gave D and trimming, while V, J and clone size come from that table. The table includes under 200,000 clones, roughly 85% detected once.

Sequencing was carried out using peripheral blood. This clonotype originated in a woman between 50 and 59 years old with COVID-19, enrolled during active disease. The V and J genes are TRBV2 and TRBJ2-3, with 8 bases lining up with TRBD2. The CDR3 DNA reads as TGTGCCTACTCCCGGGGCGGGGGGAGCACAGATACGCAGTATTTT. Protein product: CAYSRGGGSTDTQYF.